This TCR beta chain was captured by sequencing in a study of blood T cells in healthy people across ages. A word on this clonotype: Its specificity is not known.

Germline V gene lookup returns CDR1 MNHEY and CDR2 SVGAGI. The V end lost 6 bases, the J end lost 0 bases, and 16 bases lay between the germline ends. This CDR3 comprises 16 residues. Findings of the study overall: A roughly linear age-dependent decrease characterized TCR beta diversity per million T cells.

Sample-barcoded 5' priming and a J-beta primer mix drove a second PCR of 7 to 11 cycles. TCRdb redid the calling of the 5' RACE reads with MiXCR, one entry per CDR3 protein. The sample has about 1.1 million distinct CDR3 sequences; under 40% are singletons. The chain couples TRBV6-5 to TRBJ2-3, with D unresolved. This sequence originates from a man between 18 and 35 years old in good health. Material for sequencing was blood. The DNA for the CDR3 is TGTGCCAGCAGCCCCGACATGGAGTCTAGCACAGATACGCAGTATTTT. The encoded protein is CASSPDMESSTDTQYF.